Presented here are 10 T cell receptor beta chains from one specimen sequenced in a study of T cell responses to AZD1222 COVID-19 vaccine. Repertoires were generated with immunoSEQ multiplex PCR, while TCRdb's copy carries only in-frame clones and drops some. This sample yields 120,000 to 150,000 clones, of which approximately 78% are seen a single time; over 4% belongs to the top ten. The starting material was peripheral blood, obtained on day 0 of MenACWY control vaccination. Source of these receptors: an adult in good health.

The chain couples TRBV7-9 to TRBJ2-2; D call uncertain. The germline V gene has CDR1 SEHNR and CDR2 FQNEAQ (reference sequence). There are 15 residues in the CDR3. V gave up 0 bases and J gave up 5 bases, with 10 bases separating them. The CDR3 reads CASSLAPTGTGELFF. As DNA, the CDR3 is TGTGCCAGCAGCTTAGCGCCTACTGGGACCGGGGAGCTGTTTTTT.

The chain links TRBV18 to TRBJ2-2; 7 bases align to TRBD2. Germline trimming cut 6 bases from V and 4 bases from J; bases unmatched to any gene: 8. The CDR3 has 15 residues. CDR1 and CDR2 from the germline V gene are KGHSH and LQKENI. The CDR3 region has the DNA TGTGCCAGCTCCTTCGGCGGGGGTACCACCGGGGAGCTGTTTTTT. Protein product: CASSFGGGTTGELFF.

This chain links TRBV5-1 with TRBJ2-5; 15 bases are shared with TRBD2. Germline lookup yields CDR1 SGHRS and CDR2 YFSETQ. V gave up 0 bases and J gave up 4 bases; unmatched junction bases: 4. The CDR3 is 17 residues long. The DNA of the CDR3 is TGCGCCAGCAGCTTGGGGACTAGCGGGGGGGCCGCAGAGACCCAGTACTTC. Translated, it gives CASSLGTSGGAAETQYF.

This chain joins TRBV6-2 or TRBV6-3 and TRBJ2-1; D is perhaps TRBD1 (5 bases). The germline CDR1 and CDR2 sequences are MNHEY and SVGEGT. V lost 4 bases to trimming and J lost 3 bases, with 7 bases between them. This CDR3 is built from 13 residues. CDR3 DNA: TGTGCCAGCAGTTCAGGACACTACAATGAGCAGTTCTTC. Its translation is CASSSGHYNEQFF.

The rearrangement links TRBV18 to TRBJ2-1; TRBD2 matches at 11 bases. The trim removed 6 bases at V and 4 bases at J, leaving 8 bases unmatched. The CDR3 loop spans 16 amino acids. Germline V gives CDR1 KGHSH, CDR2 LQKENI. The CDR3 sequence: CASSPKTSGVYNEQFF. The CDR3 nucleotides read TGTGCCAGCTCCCCCAAGACTAGCGGGGTTTACAATGAGCAGTTCTTC.

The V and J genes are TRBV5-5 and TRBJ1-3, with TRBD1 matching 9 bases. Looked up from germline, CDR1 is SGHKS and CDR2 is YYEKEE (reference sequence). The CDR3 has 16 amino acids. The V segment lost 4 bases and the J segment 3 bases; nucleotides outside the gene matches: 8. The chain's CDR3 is CASSVGGQGSGNTIYF. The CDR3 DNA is TGTGCCAGCAGCGTGGGGGGACAGGGCAGTGGAAACACCATATATTTT.

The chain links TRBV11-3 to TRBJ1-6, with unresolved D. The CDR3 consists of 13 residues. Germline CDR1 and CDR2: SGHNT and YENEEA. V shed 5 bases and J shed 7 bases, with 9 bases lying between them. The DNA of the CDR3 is TGTGCCAGCAGCGCCGACGGGAATTCACCCCTCCACTTT. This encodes CASSADGNSPLHF.

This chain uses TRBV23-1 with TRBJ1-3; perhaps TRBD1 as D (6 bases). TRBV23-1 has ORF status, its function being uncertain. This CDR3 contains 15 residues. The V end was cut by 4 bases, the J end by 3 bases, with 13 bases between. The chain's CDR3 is CASSPPPGDGNTIYF. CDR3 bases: TGCGCCAGCAGTCCTCCCCCAGGGGATGGAAACACCATATATTTT.

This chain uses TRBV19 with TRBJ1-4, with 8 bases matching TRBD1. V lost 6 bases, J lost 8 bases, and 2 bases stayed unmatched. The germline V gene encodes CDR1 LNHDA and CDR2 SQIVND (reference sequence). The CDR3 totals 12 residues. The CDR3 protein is CASRDRGEKLFF. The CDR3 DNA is TGTGCCAGTAGAGACAGGGGAGAAAAACTGTTTTTT.

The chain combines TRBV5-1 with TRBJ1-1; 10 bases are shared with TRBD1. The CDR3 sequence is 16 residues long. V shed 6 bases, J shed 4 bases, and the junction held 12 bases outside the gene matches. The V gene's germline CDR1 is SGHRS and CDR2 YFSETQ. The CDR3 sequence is CASTRQGASAGTEAFF. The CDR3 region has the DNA TGCGCCAGCACTCGACAGGGGGCATCGGCGGGCACTGAAGCTTTCTTT.